This T cell receptor (beta chain) was sequenced in a study of shared clonotypes between healthy human individuals. The J segment lost 5 bases and the V segment lost 5 bases, leaving 4 bases of the junction unmatched. Looked up from germline, CDR1 is SGHTA and CDR2 is FQGNSA. This CDR3 contains 13 residues. The repertoire was sequenced with immunoSEQ multiplex PCR; TCRdb's copy has only in-frame clones and lacks some. The sample lists over 2 million clones, roughly 92% occurring once. The chain combines TRBV7-2 with TRBJ2-7, with 9 nucleotides matching TRBD1. The sample comprised naive CD4+ T cells from PBMCs. As for subset: CD45RA+ positively selected. The receptor comes from a man younger than 30 in good health. Some clones in this sample may be carry-over from other donors' samples. Written as DNA, the CDR3 is TGTGCCAGCAGCCGGGACAGGGTGAACGAGCAGTACTTC. It translates to CASSRDRVNEQYF.